The entry below describes one TCR beta chain. The ends were cut back, 1 base at V and 7 bases at J, with 10 bases in the middle. The CDR3 is made up of 13 amino acids. The germline V gene encodes CDR1 SEHNR and CDR2 FQNEAQ (reference sequence). The sample comes from a study of blood T cell repertoires in COVID-19. Whole-study context: Acute-phase and convalescent COVID-19 samples originated in the United States, Italy and Spain.

Authors' methods: Amplification with reference gene primers provided the estimates of nucleated cell counts. Clones were sequenced by immunoSEQ multiplex PCR, and TCRdb holds only the in-frame ones, with some missing. V and J calls and clone size follow that table, whereas D and trimming were derived from the DNA. The sample consists of about 310,000 clones, around nine tenths of them appearing once. Sequenced: peripheral blood. The V and J genes are TRBV7-9 and TRBJ1-1; D is undetermined. This receptor was identified in a man aged 45-65 years with active or convalescent COVID-19. CDR3 loop: CASSLEYTLEAFF. CDR3 sequence (DNA): TGTGCCAGCAGCTTAGAATACACCCTTGAAGCTTTCTTT.